These 5 T cell receptor beta chains were sequenced from one sample in a study of cytomegalovirus exposure and HLA in healthy donors. With 60 Vbeta and 13 Jbeta primers, the PCR was carried out. Some clones are missing from TCRdb's copy, which holds only in-frame ones; the method was immunoSEQ multiplex PCR. The profile shows about 130,000 clones, over 60% of them singletons. Sequencing was done on a sample of PBMCs. The source is a man between 45 and 60 years old in good health and CMV-seronegative.

The chain joins TRBV5-1 to TRBJ1-2; 7 bases map to TRBD1. The length of the CDR3 is 14 residues. From germline, CDR1 is SGHRS and CDR2 YFSETQ. J was trimmed by 2 bases and V by 4 bases; bases with no gene match: 5. The DNA of the CDR3 is TGCGCCAGCAGCGCCGGACAGGCCAACTATGGCTACACCTTC. Residues: CASSAGQANYGYTF.

The chain carries TRBV2 and TRBJ2-1; 12 nucleotides line up with TRBD2. From germline, CDR1 is SNHLY and CDR2 FYNNEI. The J segment lost 7 bases and the V segment lost 8 bases, leaving 9 bases of the junction unmatched. This CDR3 has 15 amino acids. CDR3 sequence: CASLEASGGGNEQFF. CDR3 nucleotide sequence: TGTGCCAGCCTAGAGGCTAGCGGGGGGGGGAATGAGCAGTTCTTC.

This clone was seen only a few times. A junction end diverges from the germline sequence, so it may reflect a read error. The chain employs TRBV7-6 and TRBJ2-1, with D possibly matching TRBD2 (5 bases). This CDR3 comprises 11 residues. The germline gives CDR1 SGHVS, CDR2 FNYEAQ. CDR3 protein: CASSLGGEQFF. CDR3 coding DNA: TGTGCCAGCAGTTTAGGAGGTGAGCAGTTCTTC.

The chain joins TRBV2 to TRBJ1-6; possibly TRBD1 for D (5 bases). V shed 6 bases and J shed 11 bases, with 14 bases lying between them. The germline gives CDR1 SNHLY, CDR2 FYNNEI. The CDR3 runs to 13 residues. The CDR3 DNA reads TGTGCCAGCAGGGGGACTCAGGGTACACCCCTCCACTTT. Amino acid sequence: CASRGTQGTPLHF.

This clone has a handful of counts. This rearrangement joins TRBV29-1 to TRBJ2-3; 11 positions agree with TRBD1. The CDR3 has 16 residues. From germline, CDR1 is SQVTM and CDR2 ANQGSEA. With 7 bases clipped from V and 3 bases from J, the junction kept 12 bases outside the gene matches. This chain's CDR3 is CSGDQGQGAETDTQYF. In DNA, the CDR3 is TGCAGCGGTGACCAAGGACAGGGGGCTGAGACAGATACGCAGTATTTT.